Listed here are 21 T cell receptor beta chains from one sample, sequenced in a study of cytomegalovirus exposure and HLA in healthy donors. Researchers ran the PCR with 60 Vbeta and 13 Jbeta primers. Profiled with immunoSEQ multiplex PCR; TCRdb holds only in-frame clones, not every one. The profile shows tens of thousands of clones, approximately 80% of them singletons. The sequenced material came from PBMCs. The receptors originated from a woman aged 45-65 years in good health and CMV-seropositive.

This chain joins TRBV5-1 and TRBJ1-4, with D tentatively TRBD1 (5 bases). Germline V gene sequence: CDR1 SGHRS, CDR2 YFSETQ. The CDR3 covers 18 residues. V lost 4 bases, J lost 0 bases, and 19 bases lay in between. CDR3 DNA sequence: TGCGCCAGCAGCCGCCATAGTACAGGAGTTGCAACTAATGAAAAACTGTTTTTT. Amino acids: CASSRHSTGVATNEKLFF.

This clone has a single count. The V gene is TRBV18, the J gene TRBJ2-7; D may be TRBD2 (6 bases). Trimming removed 6 bases at V and 2 bases at J, with 14 bases between. The CDR3 runs to 14 residues. Germline assignment: CDR1 KGHSH and CDR2 LQKENI. CDR3: CASSDPGDPYEQYF. The CDR3 bases are TGTGCCAGCTCGGACCCGGGGGACCCCTACGAGCAGTACTTC.

This chain links TRBV19 with TRBJ2-5; TRBD2 matches 8 bases. The CDR3 consists of 15 residues. The trim removed 6 bases at V and 1 base at J, leaving 7 bases unmatched. In germline, CDR1 is LNHDA, CDR2 SQIVND (reference sequence). CDR3 in amino acids: CASSGAGTSQETQYF. The CDR3 DNA reads as TGTGCCAGTAGCGGGGCCGGGACTAGCCAAGAGACCCAGTACTTC.

CDR3 sequence (DNA): TGTGCCAGCAGTGAAGATCTGTCAGGGAGGCGACAGCCCCAGCATTTT. This gives the protein CASSEDLSGRRQPQHF. The rearrangement uses TRBV6-1 and TRBJ1-5; the D gene is possibly TRBD1 (5 bases). V was cut by 1 base and J by 7 bases, with 17 bases left in between. This CDR3 spans 16 amino acids. Germline CDR1 and CDR2: MNHNS and SASEGT.

The CDR3 DNA reads TGCGCCAGCAGCTATCGACAGGGAACAGAGACCCAGTACTTC. Translated, it gives CASSYRQGTETQYF. The rearrangement links TRBV5-1 to TRBJ2-5, with TRBD1 matching 7 bases. CDR3 length: 14 amino acids. V shed 3 bases and J 4 bases; nucleotides not matched to a gene: 6. The germline CDR1 and CDR2 sequences are SGHRS and YFSETQ.

V is TRBV29-1 and J is TRBJ1-2; D unresolved. Germline CDR1 SQVTM, CDR2 ANQGSEA. V lost 4 bases, J lost 8 bases, and 11 bases lay in between. This CDR3 is 11 amino acids long. CDR3 sequence: CSVGLRGGYTF. The CDR3 bases are TGCAGCGTTGGACTGCGGGGAGGCTACACCTTC.

The J gene is TRBJ1-2, the V gene TRBV6-1; maybe TRBD1 (5 bases). The CDR3 has 15 amino acids. With 4 bases removed from V and 0 bases from J, the gap between germline ends came to 12 bases. Looked up from germline, CDR1 is MNHNS and CDR2 is SASEGT. CDR3 bases: TGTGCCAGCAGTGCCAGGGATCAACCTAACTATGGCTACACCTTC. Amino acid sequence: CASSARDQPNYGYTF.

The chain joins TRBV6-5 to TRBJ1-1; no reliable D call. Germline values: CDR1 MNHEY, CDR2 SVGAGI. Trimming left V 2 bases short and J 5 bases short, with 15 bases between. The CDR3 spans 15 residues. The CDR3 coding sequence is TGTGCCAGCAGTTACACACGGGTCGTTCGGACTGAAGCTTTCTTT. It is translated as CASSYTRVVRTEAFF.

V gene TRBV11-3 combines with J gene TRBJ1-1, with D perhaps TRBD1 (5 bases). This CDR3 region has 14 residues. Trimming shortened V by 5 bases and J by 1 base, and 11 bases separated the two germline ends. Germline V gene sequence: CDR1 SGHNT, CDR2 YENEEA. The CDR3 DNA reads TGTGCCAGCAGCCCAGGGCGTTCGAACACTGAAGCTTTCTTT. It specifies CASSPGRSNTEAFF.

This clone was found a few times. Here the CDR3 reads CSVEVLADTSEQFF. Written as DNA, the CDR3 is TGCAGCGTTGAGGTACTAGCGGATACAAGTGAGCAGTTCTTC. J is TRBJ2-1 and V is TRBV29-1; 8 bases line up with TRBD2. Losses at the gene ends were 3 bases for V and 9 bases for J; bases not matched to a gene: 10. CDR3 length equals 14 residues. Germline lookup yields CDR1 SQVTM and CDR2 ANQGSEA.

The V and J genes are TRBV10-2 and TRBJ1-5; 9 bases map to TRBD1. The length of the CDR3 is 15 residues. Germline CDR1 reads WSHSY; CDR2 reads SAAADI. V lost 0 bases to trimming and J lost 6 bases; unmatched junction nucleotides: 3. The CDR3 DNA follows: TGCGCCAGCAGTGAGTCGGGACAGGGAAGTCAGCCCCAGCATTTT. It is translated as CASSESGQGSQPQHF.

This clone was seen a few times. The CDR3 DNA reads as TGTGCCAGCAGCGCCCAGATTGAGCAGTTCTTC. Translation gives CASSAQIEQFF. The rearrangement links TRBV9 to TRBJ2-1; no reliable D call. Germline V CDR1 and CDR2: SGDLS, YYNGEE. The CDR3 length is 11 residues. V gave up 3 bases and J gave up 9 bases, with 7 bases separating them.

The chain couples TRBV11-2 to TRBJ2-1; the match to TRBD1 covers 7 bases. Germline-derived CDR1 and CDR2 are SGHAT and FQNNGV. The CDR3 sequence is 15 residues long. Trimming cost V 5 bases and J 5 bases; bases outside gene matches: 9. CDR3 sequence (DNA): TGTGCCAGCAGCCCTAGGACAGGTTCGAACAATGAGCAGTTCTTC. Translated, it gives CASSPRTGSNNEQFF.

This chain connects TRBV15 to TRBJ2-5, with a tentative D call TRBD2 (6 bases). Germline V gene sequence: CDR1 LNHNV, CDR2 YYDKDF (reference sequence). The CDR3 is made up of 15 amino acids. Trimming took 0 bases from V and 5 from J, leaving 13 bases between them. The CDR3 spells CATSRDPGGFETQYF. The CDR3 DNA reads TGTGCCACCAGCAGAGACCCCGGGGGTTTCGAGACCCAGTACTTC.

The chain uses TRBV7-9 and TRBJ2-1, with D possibly matching TRBD2 (5 bases). Germline V gives CDR1 SEHNR, CDR2 FQNEAQ (reference sequence). V shed 4 bases and J shed 16 bases, with 20 bases lying between them. CDR3 length: 13 residues. The CDR3 DNA follows: TGTGCCAGCAGCTCGGAGGCGAGCCTGAACACTTTCTTC. Translation: CASSSEASLNTFF.

The rearrangement uses TRBV30 and TRBJ2-1, with a tentative D call TRBD2 (5 bases). CDR1 is GTSNPN and CDR2 is SVGIG in the germline V gene (reference sequence). V was cut by 3 bases and J by 9 bases, with 9 bases left in between. This CDR3 comprises 11 residues. Here the CDR3 reads CAWSPRGEQFF. DNA of the CDR3: TGTGCCTGGAGCCCCCGGGGTGAGCAGTTCTTC.

The J gene is TRBJ2-2, the V gene TRBV5-1; D is unclear. Trimming took 0 bases from V and 5 from J, leaving 17 bases between them. The CDR3 is made up of 17 amino acids. CDR1 and CDR2 (germline): SGHRS, YFSETQ. The CDR3 is CASSLAGAASNTGELFF. The CDR3 DNA is TGCGCCAGCAGCTTGGCCGGTGCGGCCTCTAATACCGGGGAGCTGTTTTTT. The complete variable domain, with remaining parts taken from reference TRBV5-1 and TRBJ2-2, reads KAGVTQTPRYLIKTRGQQVTLSCSPISGHRSVSWYQQTPGQGLQFLFEYFSETQRNKGNFPGRFSGRQFSNSRSEMNVSTLELGDSALYLCASSLAGAASNTGELFFGEGSRLTVL.

This clone was detected only a few times. This chain joins TRBV7-2 and TRBJ2-2; 8 bases are shared with TRBD2. This CDR3 comprises 15 residues. Trimming cost V 5 bases and J 2 bases; bases outside gene matches: 4. Germline V gene lookup returns CDR1 SGHTA and CDR2 FQGNSA. CDR3 sequence (DNA): TGTGCCAGCAGCCCGGGGGGGTATAACACCGGGGAGCTGTTTTTT. Protein: CASSPGGYNTGELFF.

This chain joins TRBV6-5 and TRBJ2-1, with 8 bases aligning to TRBD2. Losses at the gene ends were 5 bases for V and 6 bases for J; bases not matched to a gene: 6. Germline V lookup: CDR1 MNHEY, CDR2 SVGAGI. The CDR3 is 14 amino acids. The CDR3 region has the DNA TGTGCCAGCAGTGGGACTAGGACGCTCAATGAGCAGTTCTTC. It specifies CASSGTRTLNEQFF.

The chain joins TRBV19 to TRBJ1-1; D gene uncertain. The germline CDR1 and CDR2 sequences are LNHDA and SQIVND (reference sequence). V was clipped by 6 bases and J by 7 bases, with 18 bases between them. This CDR3 spans 14 amino acids. The CDR3 DNA follows: TGTGCCAGTAGAGGCCCACAGAATCTGGGTGAAGCTTTCTTT. Translation: CASRGPQNLGEAFF.

This clone was detected only once. This chain joins TRBV2 and TRBJ1-6, with 7 bases lining up with TRBD1. This CDR3 has 15 amino acids. V gave up 5 bases and J gave up 7 bases; unmatched junction bases: 8. CDR1 is SNHLY and CDR2 is FYNNEI in the germline V gene. The CDR3 region has the DNA TGTGCCAGCAGTATGGGACAGCTTGGGAATTCACCCCTCCACTTT. Protein sequence: CASSMGQLGNSPLHF.